These 22 T cell receptor beta chains originate from one sample sequenced in a study of human T cells and chemical hapten exposure. Time point specified: patch test 1, 2 weeks after DPC sensitization. Treatment here: therapeutic diphenylcyclopropenone sensitization with weekly scalp DPC. TCRdb fed the RACE reads into MiXCR, producing one record per CDR3 protein. The data contain around 380,000 distinct CDR3 sequences, approximately 4.4% of them seen just once; the ten biggest clones take up about 2.1%. The sequenced sample was whole blood, obtained in connection with sensitization to the hapten diphenylcyclopropenone (DPC). These TCRs come from a woman aged 45 to 65 with alopecia areata. Some clones in this sample may be carry-over from other donors' samples.

This clonotype was observed many times. CDR3 loop: CASSLQGAYTGELFF. The CDR3 DNA reads as TGTGCCAGCAGTCTACAGGGGGCTTACACCGGGGAGCTGTTTTTT. The rearrangement joins TRBV6-5 to TRBJ2-2; the match to TRBD1 covers 9 bases. The germline CDR1 and CDR2 sequences are MNHEY and SVGAGI. The CDR3 runs to 15 residues. The V gene end was trimmed by 5 bases and the J gene end by 3 bases; junction bases not matched to a gene: 4.

This chain's CDR3 is CSATRADSNQPQHF. Here the CDR3 DNA reads TGCAGTGCTACCAGGGCGGATAGCAATCAGCCCCAGCATTTT. The rearrangement uses TRBV20-1 and TRBJ1-5; maybe TRBD1 (5 bases). This CDR3 spans 14 amino acids. V lost 4 bases and J 0 bases, leaving 10 bases between the germline ends. CDR1 and CDR2 (germline): DFQATT, SNEGSKA (reference sequence).

This clonotype has only a few counts. This sequence joins TRBV6-5 and TRBJ2-3, with TRBD2 matching over 11 bases. CDR3 size: 17 residues. CDR1 and CDR2 from the germline V gene are MNHEY and SVGAGI. Trimming cost V 0 bases and J 2 bases; bases outside gene matches: 4. CDR3 sequence (DNA): TGTGCCAGCAGTTACTCTGGGACTAGCGGCTTCACAGATACGCAGTATTTT. As protein: CASSYSGTSGFTDTQYF.

There are many counts of this clonotype. The rearrangement uses TRBV6-2 or TRBV6-3 and TRBJ1-1; weak D call: TRBD1 (6 bases). CDR1 is MNHEY and CDR2 is SVGEGT in the germline V gene. The CDR3 is 13 amino acids. V was cut by 7 bases and J by 7 bases, with 16 bases left in between. CDR3 amino acids: CASTELQGGEAFF. CDR3 DNA sequence: TGTGCCAGCACCGAACTACAGGGAGGTGAAGCTTTCTTT.

This clonotype was detected many times. V and J are TRBV12-3 or TRBV12-4 and TRBJ2-3, with TRBD2 as a possible D gene (6 bases). The CDR3 consists of 14 residues. Trimming took off 4 bases at V and 6 bases at J, with 14 bases between the two ends. CDR3 loop: CASSSLTSSDTQYF. As DNA, the CDR3 is TGTGCCAGCAGTTCCTTGACTAGTTCCGATACGCAGTATTTT.

This clonotype was observed many times. The chain uses TRBV5-5 and TRBJ2-3, with 11 bases fitting TRBD2. The V gene end was trimmed by 4 bases and the J gene end by 4 bases; junction bases not matched to a gene: 8. CDR3 length: 16 residues. Looked up from germline, CDR1 is SGHKS and CDR2 is YYEKEE (reference sequence). The CDR3, as DNA: TGTGCCAGCAGCATGGGACTAGCGGCGACCTCAGATACGCAGTATTTT. Residues: CASSMGLAATSDTQYF.

The J gene is TRBJ2-1, the V gene TRBV29-1; 12 positions match TRBD2. Losses at the gene ends were 7 bases for V and 9 bases for J; bases not matched to a gene: 16. Germline V CDR1 and CDR2: SQVTM, ANQGSEA. This CDR3 contains 16 residues. CDR3 residues: CSAWGGWTSGNVEQFF. CDR3 DNA: TGCAGCGCTTGGGGTGGTTGGACTAGCGGGAATGTTGAGCAGTTCTTC.

V is TRBV6-5 and J is TRBJ1-6; possibly TRBD1 for D (6 bases). The V end lost 4 bases, the J end lost 9 bases, and 10 bases lay between the germline ends. This CDR3 region has 13 residues. Germline CDR1 MNHEY, CDR2 SVGAGI. The CDR3 reads CASSSGAASPLHF. The DNA for the CDR3 is TGTGCCAGCAGTTCAGGGGCCGCTTCACCCCTCCACTTT.

This clonotype was counted only a few times. V gene TRBV27 combines with J gene TRBJ2-1; no definite D call. Looked up from germline, CDR1 is MNHEY and CDR2 is SMNVEV (reference sequence). The CDR3 is 14 residues long. Deletions cut 5 bases from V and 0 bases from J, with 8 bases between. The CDR3 DNA reads TGTGCCAGCAGTGGGGTGAGCTCCTACAATGAGCAGTTCTTC. Its protein product is CASSGVSSYNEQFF.

The sample holds a few counts of this clonotype. The V and J genes are TRBV29-1 and TRBJ1-1; the D is unclear. V shed 0 bases and J shed 1 base, with 6 bases lying between them. The germline CDR1 and CDR2 sequences are SQVTM and ANQGSEA. This CDR3 is built from 13 residues. The CDR3, as DNA: TGCAGCGTTGAAGAGTACAAGAACACTGAAGCTTTCTTT. Protein product: CSVEEYKNTEAFF.

The genes are TRBV10-3 and TRBJ1-2; 8 bases agree with TRBD1. The CDR3 has 15 amino acids. Trimming took 1 base from V and 1 from J; bases not matched to a gene: 2. Germline V gene lookup returns CDR1 ENHRY and CDR2 SYGVKD. The CDR3 region is CAISEWGQVNYGYTF. CDR3 bases: TGTGCCATCAGTGAGTGGGGACAGGTTAACTATGGCTACACCTTC.

This clonotype was picked up many times. CDR3 bases: TGTGCCAGCAGTTACGGGACAGGGGTCAAAAACATTCAGTACTTC. This gives the protein CASSYGTGVKNIQYF. The chain has TRBV6-5 and TRBJ2-4, with 10 nucleotides matching TRBD1. The CDR3 covers 15 residues. Germline-derived CDR1 and CDR2 are MNHEY and SVGAGI. V dropped 2 bases and J dropped 3; count of bases not matched to a gene: 1.

This clonotype was detected ten times or more. The chain employs TRBV20-1 and TRBJ1-2; D call uncertain. In germline, CDR1 is DFQATT, CDR2 SNEGSKA (reference sequence). This CDR3 spans 13 amino acids. Trimming shortened V by 3 bases and J by 2 bases, and 10 bases separated the two germline ends. CDR3 coding DNA: TGCAGTGCTAGTTTGGACGGCAACTATGGCTACACCTTC. Translation gives CSASLDGNYGYTF.

This clonotype was seen many times. The CDR3 sequence: CSVEGWDRSNSNYGYTF. CDR3 DNA: TGCAGCGTTGAAGGCTGGGACAGGAGCAATTCTAACTATGGCTACACCTTC. The J gene is TRBJ1-2, the V gene TRBV29-1, with 8 positions matching TRBD1. The CDR3 covers 17 residues. Trimming took 1 base from V and 0 from J; bases not matched to a gene: 10. The germline CDR1 and CDR2 sequences are SQVTM and ANQGSEA.

The chain couples TRBV24-1 to TRBJ2-3, with TRBD1 matching over 7 bases. The CDR3 totals 15 residues. With V trimmed by 1 base and J by 5 bases, 5 bases remained unmatched. The germline V gene encodes CDR1 KGHDR and CDR2 SFDVKD. The CDR3, as DNA: TGTGCCACCAGTGATTTCGCCCAGGGGGAAGATACGCAGTATTTT. Its translation: CATSDFAQGEDTQYF.

This clonotype was recorded at least ten times. The chain combines TRBV24-1 with TRBJ2-1, with TRBD2 identical over 10 bases. J was trimmed by 8 bases and V by 7 bases; bases with no gene match: 7. The CDR3 is 14 residues long. Germline V gene lookup returns CDR1 KGHDR and CDR2 SFDVKD. CDR3 protein: CATRSGRDVDEQFF. DNA for the CDR3: TGTGCCACCAGAAGCGGGAGGGATGTCGATGAGCAGTTCTTC.

The sample holds many counts of this clonotype. The chain is built from TRBV5-4 and TRBJ2-3; 8 bases match TRBD2. Trimming at V came to 0 bases and at J to 0 bases, leaving 6 bases not matched to a gene. Germline V gene lookup returns CDR1 SGHNT and CDR2 YYREEE (reference sequence). The CDR3 contains 17 residues. Here the CDR3 DNA reads TGTGCCAGCAGCTTGGGAGGTAGCGGGGCGAGCACAGATACGCAGTATTTT. Translation gives CASSLGGSGASTDTQYF.

V gene TRBV7-2 combines with J gene TRBJ1-5; unclear D gene. This CDR3 has 11 amino acids. Germline loops: CDR1 SGHTA, CDR2 FQGNSA. Trimming removed 8 bases at V and 3 bases at J, with 5 bases between. The CDR3 loop reads CASGFNQPQHF. CDR3 nucleotide sequence: TGTGCCAGCGGGTTCAATCAGCCCCAGCATTTT.

This clonotype was seen only a few times. The rearrangement uses TRBV5-6 and TRBJ1-6, with D maybe TRBD1 (6 bases). The V gene lost 4 bases and the J gene lost 0 bases, with 11 bases spanning the gap. CDR1 SGHDT and CDR2 YYEEEE come from the germline V gene. This CDR3 has 16 residues. The CDR3, as DNA: TGTGCCAGCAGCGAAGACAGGATCTCCTATAATTCACCCCTCCACTTT. Encoded protein: CASSEDRISYNSPLHF.

This clonotype was seen a handful of times. V is TRBV5-1 and J is TRBJ2-7; D unresolved. Germline CDR1 reads SGHRS; CDR2 reads YFSETQ. Between the trimmed V and J ends, which lost 0 bases and 3 bases, there was a span of 13 bases. The CDR3 consists of 15 residues. The CDR3 region is CASSLGTASIYEQYF. The CDR3 nucleotides read TGCGCCAGCAGCTTGGGAACAGCGTCGATCTACGAGCAGTACTTC.

This clonotype has a count of ten or more. This chain links TRBV28 with TRBJ2-5; D is uncertain. V lost 7 bases to trimming and J lost 5 bases, with 11 bases between them. Germline CDR1 and CDR2: MDHEN and SYDVKM. This CDR3 region has 12 residues. The CDR3 sequence: CASTSPGETQYF. CDR3 DNA sequence: TGTGCCAGCACCTCCCCTGGCGAGACCCAGTACTTC.

The chain is built from TRBV12-3 or TRBV12-4 and TRBJ1-6; D is undetermined. V was trimmed by 5 bases and J by 7 bases, leaving 9 bases between them. The CDR3 has 13 amino acids. CDR3 sequence reads: CASSQNTNSPLHF. In DNA form, the CDR3 reads TGTGCCAGCAGTCAGAACACGAATTCACCCCTCCACTTT.